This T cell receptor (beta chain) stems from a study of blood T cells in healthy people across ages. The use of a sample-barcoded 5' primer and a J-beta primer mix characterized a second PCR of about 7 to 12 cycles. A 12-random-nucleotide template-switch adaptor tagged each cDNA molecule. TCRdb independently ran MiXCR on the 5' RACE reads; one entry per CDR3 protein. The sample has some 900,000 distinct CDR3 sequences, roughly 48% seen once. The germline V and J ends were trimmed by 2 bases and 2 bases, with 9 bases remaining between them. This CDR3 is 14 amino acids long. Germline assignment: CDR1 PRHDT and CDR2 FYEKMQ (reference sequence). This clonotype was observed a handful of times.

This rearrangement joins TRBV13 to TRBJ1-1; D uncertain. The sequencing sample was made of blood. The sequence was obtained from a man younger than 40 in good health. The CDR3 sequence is CASSLFTANTEAFF. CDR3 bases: TGTGCCAGCAGCTTATTCACCGCTAACACTGAAGCTTTCTTT. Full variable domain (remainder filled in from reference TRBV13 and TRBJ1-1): AAGVIQSPRHLIKEKRETATLKCYPIPRHDTVYWYQQGPGQDPQFLISFYEKMQSDKGSIPDRFSAQQFSDYHSELNMSSLELGDSALYFCASSLFTANTEAFFGQGTRLTVV.